These 8 T cell receptor beta chains were sequenced from one sample in a study of CD8+CD57+ T cells in acquired aplastic anemia (dated by TCRdb to 2017 to 2018). TCRdb lists the instrument as Illumina HiSeq 2000. TCR beta VDJ combination and CDR3 sequence profiling used genomic DNA as the template. Using fastp at Q25 and MiXCR, TCRdb reprocessed the public reads and kept productive beta chains. Identical CDR3 protein sequences are pooled into one entry, listed with their most common genes and DNA. The sample table contains about 130,000 distinct CDR3 sequences; only one count was recorded for 40% to 60% of them. Roughly 2.5% of the sample is taken by the ten largest. The sample taken for sequencing was sorted CD4+, CD8+, or CD8+CD57+ T cells (not recorded which) from PBMCs. The receptor set was obtained from a human donor in good health, serving as a control.

The chain joins TRBV20-1 to TRBJ2-7, with 10 bases aligning to TRBD1. With V trimmed by 6 bases and J by 6 bases, 8 bases remained unmatched. The CDR3 runs 13 residues. CDR1 and CDR2 from the germline V gene are DFQATT and SNEGSKA (reference sequence). Here the CDR3 reads CSAPGQGRGEQYF. CDR3 DNA sequence: TGCAGTGCCCCGGGACAGGGGCGAGGCGAGCAGTACTTC.

V is TRBV10-3 and J is TRBJ1-5; D is unclear. The germline V gene encodes CDR1 ENHRY and CDR2 SYGVKD. Trimming stripped 6 bases from V and 1 base from J, with 10 bases between. The CDR3 spans 14 residues. CDR3 DNA sequence: TGTGCCATCAGCGACCAAGGCAGCAATCAGCCCCAGCATTTT. It is translated as CAISDQGSNQPQHF.

The rearrangement joins TRBV19 to TRBJ2-5; 12 nucleotides agree with TRBD2. The junction had 1 base not matched to a gene; V was cut back by 1 base and J by 1 base. The CDR3 covers 16 residues. Germline V gives CDR1 LNHDA, CDR2 SQIVND (reference sequence). CDR3 nucleotide sequence: TGTGCCAGTAGTATAGTGACTAGCGGGAGCCAAGAGACCCAGTACTTC. Protein sequence: CASSIVTSGSQETQYF.

The chain carries TRBV11-1 and TRBJ2-7, with 11 bases matching TRBD1. Germline V gives CDR1 SGHAT, CDR2 FQDESV (reference sequence). The J segment lost 7 bases and the V segment lost 4 bases, leaving 12 bases of the junction unmatched. The CDR3 has 16 amino acids. The chain's CDR3 is CASSSAGQGAGEEQYF. The CDR3 DNA is TGTGCCAGCAGCTCCGCCGGACAGGGGGCCGGGGAGGAGCAGTACTTC.

The chain has TRBV20-1 and TRBJ2-7; possibly TRBD1 or TRBD2 for D (5 bases each). Germline V gene data show CDR1 as DFQATT and CDR2 as SNEGSKA (reference sequence). This CDR3 comprises 16 residues. V was cut by 3 bases and J by 2 bases, with 20 bases left in between. CDR3 sequence: CSARRGARRRTYEQYF. DNA of the CDR3: TGCAGTGCTAGGCGAGGGGCGAGACGGCGGACCTACGAGCAGTACTTC.

The chain carries TRBV29-1 and TRBJ2-7; 8 nucleotides match TRBD1. Germline V CDR1 and CDR2: SQVTM, ANQGSEA. The CDR3 runs to 13 residues. Trimming took 5 bases from V and 5 from J; bases not matched to a gene: 8. Here the CDR3 reads CSVKKTGVDEQYF. In DNA, the CDR3 is TGCAGCGTTAAGAAGACAGGGGTTGACGAGCAGTACTTC.

This clonotype was found many times. This chain connects TRBV27 to TRBJ1-6; 7 bases match TRBD1. CDR1 and CDR2 from the germline V gene are MNHEY and SMNVEV (reference sequence). The CDR3 covers 15 residues. V shed 6 bases and J 10 bases; nucleotides not matched to a gene: 12. The CDR3 DNA is TGTGCCAGCAGGCTAGGTAGGACAGGAGGGTCACCCCTCCACTTT. Amino acids: CASRLGRTGGSPLHF.

CDR3 DNA sequence: TGCGCCAGCAGGGACAGGGCCTCCTACGAGCAGTACTTC. Translation gives CASRDRASYEQYF. The genes are TRBV5-1 and TRBJ2-7; the match to TRBD1 covers 8 bases. V shed 5 bases and J 0 bases; nucleotides not matched to a gene: 1. Germline loops: CDR1 SGHRS, CDR2 YFSETQ. The CDR3 runs to 13 residues.